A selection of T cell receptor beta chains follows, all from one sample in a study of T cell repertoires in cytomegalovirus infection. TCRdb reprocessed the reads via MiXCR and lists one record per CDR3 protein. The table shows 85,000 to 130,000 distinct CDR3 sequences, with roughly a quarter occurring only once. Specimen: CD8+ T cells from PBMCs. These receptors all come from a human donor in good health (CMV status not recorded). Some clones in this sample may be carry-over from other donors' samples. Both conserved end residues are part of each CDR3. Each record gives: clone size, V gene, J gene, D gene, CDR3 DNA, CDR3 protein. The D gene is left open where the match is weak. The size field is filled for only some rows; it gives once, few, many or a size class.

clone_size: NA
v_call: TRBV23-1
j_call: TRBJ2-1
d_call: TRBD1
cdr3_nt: TGCGCCAGCAGTCCACGTTCGGCCGGACAGGGGACGGAGGCTTGGGGCAATGAGCAGTTCTTC
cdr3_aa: CASSPRSAGQGTEAWGNEQFF

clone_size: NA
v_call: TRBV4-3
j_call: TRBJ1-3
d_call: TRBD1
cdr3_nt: TGCGCCAGCAGCCAAGATGGGACAGGGTCTGGAAACACCATATATTTT
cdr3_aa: CASSQDGTGSGNTIYF

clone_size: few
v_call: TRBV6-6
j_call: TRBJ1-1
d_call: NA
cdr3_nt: TGTGCCAGCAGCCCTCGGGGTAACACTGAAGCTTTCTTT
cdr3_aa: CASSPRGNTEAFF

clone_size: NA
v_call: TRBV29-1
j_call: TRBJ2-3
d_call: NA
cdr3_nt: TGCAGCAGCGTTGTTCGGGAGCGCCATAGCACAGATACGCAGTATTTT
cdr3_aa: CSSVVRERHSTDTQYF

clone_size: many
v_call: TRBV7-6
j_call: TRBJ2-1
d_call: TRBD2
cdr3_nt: TGTGCCAGCAGCCCCCGAGGGGGGCGGGAGGCCAGCTCCTACAATGAGCAGTTCTTC
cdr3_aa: CASSPRGGREASSYNEQFF

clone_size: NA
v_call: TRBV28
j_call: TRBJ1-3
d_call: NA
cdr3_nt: TGTGCCAGCAGTTCACAGATACTCTCTGGAAACACCATATATTTT
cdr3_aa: CASSSQILSGNTIYF

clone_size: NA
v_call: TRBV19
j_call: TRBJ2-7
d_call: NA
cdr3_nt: TGTGCCAGTAGTATAGCAAGGCCCACCCACTCCTACGAGCAGTACTTC
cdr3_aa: CASSIARPTHSYEQYF

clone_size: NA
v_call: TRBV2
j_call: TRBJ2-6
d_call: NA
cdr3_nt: TGTGCCAGCAGTGACAGGGTGGGCTCTGGGGCCAACGTCCTGACTTTC
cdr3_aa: CASSDRVGSGANVLTF

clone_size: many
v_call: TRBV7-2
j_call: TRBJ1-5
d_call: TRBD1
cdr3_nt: TGTGCCACTGGACAGGGAGGTTCTGGCAATCAGCCCCAGCATTTT
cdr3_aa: CATGQGGSGNQPQHF

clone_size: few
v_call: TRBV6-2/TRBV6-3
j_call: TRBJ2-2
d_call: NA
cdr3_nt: TGTGCCAGCAGTTACGAAGGTAGCAGTTTCACCGGGGAGCTGTTTTTT
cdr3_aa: CASSYEGSSFTGELFF

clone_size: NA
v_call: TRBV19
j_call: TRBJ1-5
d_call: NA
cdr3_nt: TGTGCCAGTAGTGGCCTTATATACAGAATTAGCAATCAGCCCCAGCATTTT
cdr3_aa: CASSGLIYRISNQPQHF

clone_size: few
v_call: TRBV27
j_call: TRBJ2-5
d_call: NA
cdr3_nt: TGTGCCAGCAGCCCTAGACGGCTACAAGAGACCCAGTACTTC
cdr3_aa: CASSPRRLQETQYF

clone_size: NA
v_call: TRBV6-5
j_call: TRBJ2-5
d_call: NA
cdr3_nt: TGTGCCAGCAGTTACTCAAGCGAGAAAGAGACCCAGTACTTC
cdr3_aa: CASSYSSEKETQYF

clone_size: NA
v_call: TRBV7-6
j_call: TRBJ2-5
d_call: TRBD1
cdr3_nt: TGTGCCAGCAGCTTAGGGTCAGGGGGAAGCGACCAAGAGACCCAGTACTTC
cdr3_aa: CASSLGSGGSDQETQYF

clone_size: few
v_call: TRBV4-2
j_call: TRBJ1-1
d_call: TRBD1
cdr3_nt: TGTGCCAGCAGCCAAGAGACAGGGACAGGGGGGGAAGCTTTCTTT
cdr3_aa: CASSQETGTGGEAFF

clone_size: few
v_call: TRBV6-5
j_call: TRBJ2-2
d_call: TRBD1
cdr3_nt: TGTGCCAGCAGCCTCCTCGGACAGGGTAACACCGGGGAGCTGTTTTTT
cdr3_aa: CASSLLGQGNTGELFF

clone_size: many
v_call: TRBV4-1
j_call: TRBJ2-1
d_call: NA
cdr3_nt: TGCGCCAGCAGCCAAGGTAACAATGAGCAGTTCTTC
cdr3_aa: CASSQGNNEQFF

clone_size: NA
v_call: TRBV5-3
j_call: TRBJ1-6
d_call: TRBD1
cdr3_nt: TGTGCCAGCAGCTTGGGGACAGGGGGCTATAATTCACCCCTCTACTTT
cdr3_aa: CASSLGTGGYNSPLYF

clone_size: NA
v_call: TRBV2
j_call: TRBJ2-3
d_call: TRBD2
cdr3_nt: TGTGCCAGCAGTGAGAGACTAGCGAGTACAGATACGCAGTATTTT
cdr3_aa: CASSERLASTDTQYF

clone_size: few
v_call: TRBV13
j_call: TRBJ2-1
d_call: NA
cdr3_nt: TGTGCCAGCAGCCGTATTACTAGTTACTACAATGAGCAGTTCTTC
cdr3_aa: CASSRITSYYNEQFF

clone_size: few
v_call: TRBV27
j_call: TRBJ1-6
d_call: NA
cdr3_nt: TGTGCCAGCAGTTCAGACAGATTAATCTCCTATAATTCACCCCTCCACTTT
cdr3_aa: CASSSDRLISYNSPLHF

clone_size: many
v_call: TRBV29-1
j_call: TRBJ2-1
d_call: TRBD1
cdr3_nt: TGCAGCGTGGAACGGACAGGGCCATCCAATGAGCAGTTCTTC
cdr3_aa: CSVERTGPSNEQFF

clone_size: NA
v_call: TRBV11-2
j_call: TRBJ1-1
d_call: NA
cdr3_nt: TGTGCCAGCAGCACCTCTTTGGTCACTGAAGCTTTCTTT
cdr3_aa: CASSTSLVTEAFF

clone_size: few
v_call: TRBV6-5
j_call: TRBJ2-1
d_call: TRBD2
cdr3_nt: TGTGCCAGCAGTTCCCCGGGACTAGCGGGAGATGAGCAGTTCTTC
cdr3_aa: CASSSPGLAGDEQFF

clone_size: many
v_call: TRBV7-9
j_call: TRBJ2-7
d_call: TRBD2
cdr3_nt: TGTGCCAGCAGCCCTTATTCGGGCGGGAGGGCCGAAGACGAGCAGTACTTC
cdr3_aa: CASSPYSGGRAEDEQYF

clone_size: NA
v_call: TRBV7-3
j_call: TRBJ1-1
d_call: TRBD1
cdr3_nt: TGTGCCAGCAGCTTCCGACAGGGGGTGAACACTGAAGCTTTCTTT
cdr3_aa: CASSFRQGVNTEAFF

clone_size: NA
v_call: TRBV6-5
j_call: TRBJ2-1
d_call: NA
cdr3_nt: TGTGCCAGCAGTTTAGATAACAATGAGCAGTTCTTC
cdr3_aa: CASSLDNNEQFF

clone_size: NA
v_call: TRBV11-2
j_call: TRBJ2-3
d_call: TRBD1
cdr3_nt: TGTGCCAGCAGCTTAGGACAGGGGATCGGGGCAGATACGCAGTATTTT
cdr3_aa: CASSLGQGIGADTQYF

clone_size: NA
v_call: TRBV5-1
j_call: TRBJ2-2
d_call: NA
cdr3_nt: TGCGCCAGCAGCTTACCGGCCGGGGAGCTGTTTTTT
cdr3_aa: CASSLPAGELFF

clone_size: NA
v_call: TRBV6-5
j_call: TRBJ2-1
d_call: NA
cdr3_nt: TGTGCCAGTAAACTGGCAGGGAGGTATGAGCAGTTCTTC
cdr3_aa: CASKLAGRYEQFF

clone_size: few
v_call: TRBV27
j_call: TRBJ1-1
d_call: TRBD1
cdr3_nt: TGTGCCAGCAGCCACCAACAGGGGGACCCTTTCTTT
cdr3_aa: CASSHQQGDPFF

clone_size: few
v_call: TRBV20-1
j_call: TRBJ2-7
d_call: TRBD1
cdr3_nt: TGCAGTGCTAGAGATCTCACAGGGGCGCCCTACGAGCAGTACTTC
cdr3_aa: CSARDLTGAPYEQYF

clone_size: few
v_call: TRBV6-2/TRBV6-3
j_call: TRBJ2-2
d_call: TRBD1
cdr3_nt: TGTGCCAGCAGTCTAGGGGGGACAGGGAGCACCGGGGAGCTGTTTTTT
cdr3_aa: CASSLGGTGSTGELFF

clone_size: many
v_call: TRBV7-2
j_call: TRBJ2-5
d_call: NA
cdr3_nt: TGTGCCAGCAGCCCGTTAGGTCCGGGAACCTTTCAAGAGACCCAGTACTTC
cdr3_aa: CASSPLGPGTFQETQYF

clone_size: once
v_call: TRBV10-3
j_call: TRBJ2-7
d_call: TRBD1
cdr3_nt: TGTGCCATCAGTGAAGGGACAGTGCGCGAGCAGTACTTC
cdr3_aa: CAISEGTVREQYF

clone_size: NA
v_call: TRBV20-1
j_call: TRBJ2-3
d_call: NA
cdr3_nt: TGCAGTGCTAGGTCTCGGGCAGGGAACGCAGATACGCAGTATTTT
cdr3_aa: CSARSRAGNADTQYF

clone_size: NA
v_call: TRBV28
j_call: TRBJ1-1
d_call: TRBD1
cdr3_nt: TGTGCCAGCAGTTTAACCGGACAGGGCCTCGGGATTGAAGCTTTCTTT
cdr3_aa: CASSLTGQGLGIEAFF

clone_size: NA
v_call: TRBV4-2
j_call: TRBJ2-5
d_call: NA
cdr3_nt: TGTGCCAGCAGCCAAGATAGGGGGAGTCGGGAAGAGACCCAGTACTTC
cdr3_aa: CASSQDRGSREETQYF

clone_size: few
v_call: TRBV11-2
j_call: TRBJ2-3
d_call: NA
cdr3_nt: TGTGCCAGCAGCTTAGATCGGGAGAGGTACGCAGATACGCAGTATTTT
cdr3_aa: CASSLDRERYADTQYF

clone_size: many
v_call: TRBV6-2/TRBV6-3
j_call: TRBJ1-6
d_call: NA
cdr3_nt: TGTGCCAGCAGTACCTTATTTTCTCAAGGACTGGATAATTCACCCCTCCACTTT
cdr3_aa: CASSTLFSQGLDNSPLHF

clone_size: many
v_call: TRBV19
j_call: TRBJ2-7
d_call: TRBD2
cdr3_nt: TGTGCCAGTAGTGCTAGCGGGAGCGATACCTACGAGCAGTACTTC
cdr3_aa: CASSASGSDTYEQYF

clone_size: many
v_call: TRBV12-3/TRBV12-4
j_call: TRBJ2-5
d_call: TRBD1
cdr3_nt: TGTGCCAGCAGCAGACAGGGGGCGAAAGAGACCCAGTACTTC
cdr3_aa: CASSRQGAKETQYF

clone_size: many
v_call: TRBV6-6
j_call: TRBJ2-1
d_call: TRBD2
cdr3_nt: TGTGCCAGCAGTCAGACTAGCGGGGGGACGGGGGAGTTCTTC
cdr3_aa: CASSQTSGGTGEFF

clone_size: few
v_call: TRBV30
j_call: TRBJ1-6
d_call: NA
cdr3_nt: TGTGCCTGGAGTGGAGGGTCAGATCAATCACCCCTCCACTTT
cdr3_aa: CAWSGGSDQSPLHF

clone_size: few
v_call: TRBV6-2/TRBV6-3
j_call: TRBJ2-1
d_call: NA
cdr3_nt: TGTGCCAGCAGTTACGTTGTGGGTGCTTTGAGCTCCTACAATGAGCAGTTCTTC
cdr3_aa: CASSYVVGALSSYNEQFF

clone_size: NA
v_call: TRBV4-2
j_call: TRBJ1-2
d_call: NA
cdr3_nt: TGTGTCAGCAGCCAAGGAGATGGCTACACCTTC
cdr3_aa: CVSSQGDGYTF

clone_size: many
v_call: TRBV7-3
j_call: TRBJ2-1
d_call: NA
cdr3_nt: TGTGCCAGCCGCGACGATAGGAGCTCGGATGAGCAGTTCTTC
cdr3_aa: CASRDDRSSDEQFF

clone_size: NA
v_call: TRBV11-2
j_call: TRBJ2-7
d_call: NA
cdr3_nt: TGTGCCAGCAGCTCCCCTTCGCACGGGCCCTACGAGCAGTACTTC
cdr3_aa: CASSSPSHGPYEQYF

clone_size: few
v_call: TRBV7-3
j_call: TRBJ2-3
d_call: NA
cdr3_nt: TGTGCCAGCAGCTTCGCGGGACAGATCACAGATACGCAGTATTTT
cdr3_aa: CASSFAGQITDTQYF

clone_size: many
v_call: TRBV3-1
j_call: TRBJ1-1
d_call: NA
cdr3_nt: TGTGCCAGCAGCCAAGATCCACAGGCCCGCTTGAACACTGAAGCTTTCTTT
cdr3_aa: CASSQDPQARLNTEAFF

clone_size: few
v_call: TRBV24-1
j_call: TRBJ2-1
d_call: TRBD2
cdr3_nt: TGTGCCACCAGTAAGACTAGCGGGGTGATAGAACCTTACCGATACAATGAGCAGTTCTTC
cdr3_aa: CATSKTSGVIEPYRYNEQFF

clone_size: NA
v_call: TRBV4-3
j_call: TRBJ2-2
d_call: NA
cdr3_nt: TGCGCCAGCAGCCAAACTGTGTCAGCGACGGGGGAGCTGTTTTTT
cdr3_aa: CASSQTVSATGELFF

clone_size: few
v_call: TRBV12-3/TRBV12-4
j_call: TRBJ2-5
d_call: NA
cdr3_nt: TGTGCCAGCAGTTATGACCCCGGAGGGACCCAGTACTTC
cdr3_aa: CASSYDPGGTQYF

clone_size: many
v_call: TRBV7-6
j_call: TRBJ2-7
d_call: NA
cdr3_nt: TGTGCCAGCAGCCCCCCAGGGGGGGAGCAGTACTTC
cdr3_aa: CASSPPGGEQYF

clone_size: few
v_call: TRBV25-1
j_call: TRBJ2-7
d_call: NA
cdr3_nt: TGTGCCAGCAGTGGTCCACCCTCATACTACGAGCAGTACTTC
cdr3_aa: CASSGPPSYYEQYF

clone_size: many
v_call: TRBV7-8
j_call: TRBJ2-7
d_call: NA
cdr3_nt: TGTGCCAGCACCCCCCCACGAGGGACGAATAACGAGCAGTACTTC
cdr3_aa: CASTPPRGTNNEQYF

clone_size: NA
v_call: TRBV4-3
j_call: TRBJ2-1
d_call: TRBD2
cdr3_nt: TGCGCCAGCAGCTCAAAATCAGGGACTAGCGCGTACAATGAGCAGTTCTTC
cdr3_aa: CASSSKSGTSAYNEQFF

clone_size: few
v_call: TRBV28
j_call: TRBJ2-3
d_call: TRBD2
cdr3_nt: TGTGCCAGCTCACGGAACGGGGGGGCCGGCACAGATACGCAGTATTTT
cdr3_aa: CASSRNGGAGTDTQYF

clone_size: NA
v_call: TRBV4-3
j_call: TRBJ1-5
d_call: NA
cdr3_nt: TGCGCCAGCAGCCCGACAATCGACAGGAATCAGCCCCAGCATTTT
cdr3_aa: CASSPTIDRNQPQHF

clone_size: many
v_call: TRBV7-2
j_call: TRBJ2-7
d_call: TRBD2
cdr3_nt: TGTGCCAGCAGCCCGTGGACTAGCGGGGGGAGCTCCTACGAGCAGTACTTC
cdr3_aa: CASSPWTSGGSSYEQYF